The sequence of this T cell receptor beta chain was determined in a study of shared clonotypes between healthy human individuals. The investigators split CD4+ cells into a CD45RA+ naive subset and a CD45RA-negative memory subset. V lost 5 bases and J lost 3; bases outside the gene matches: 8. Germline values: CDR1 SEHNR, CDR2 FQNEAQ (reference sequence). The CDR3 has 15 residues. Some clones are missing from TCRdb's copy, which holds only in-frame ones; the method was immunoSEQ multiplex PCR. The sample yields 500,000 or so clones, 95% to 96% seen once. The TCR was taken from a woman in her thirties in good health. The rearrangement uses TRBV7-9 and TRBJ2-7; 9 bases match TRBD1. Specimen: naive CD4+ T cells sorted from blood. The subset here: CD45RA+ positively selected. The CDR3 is CASSDSGTGLYEQYF. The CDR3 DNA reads TGTGCCAGCAGCGACAGCGGGACAGGGCTCTACGAGCAGTACTTC.